This T cell receptor beta chain was sequenced in a study of T cell responses to AZD1222 COVID-19 vaccine. Germline-derived CDR1 and CDR2 are PRHDT and FYEKMQ (reference sequence). CDR3 size: 16 residues. V dropped 5 bases and J dropped 7 bases, with 21 bases sitting between them. Produced via immunoSEQ multiplex PCR; TCRdb's table is partial and in-frame only. In the table there are more than 90,000 clones, 70% to 85% of which are singletons. The V and J genes are TRBV13 and TRBJ1-3, with D possibly being TRBD1 (5 bases). The sequence derives from an adult who received the AZD1222 COVID-19 vaccine. Specimen: peripheral blood, collected 28 days after the second AZD1222 dose. The CDR3 sequence is CASSAPVGRARNTIYF. The DNA of the CDR3 is TGTGCCAGCAGCGCCCCGGTGGGACGGGCGCGCAACACCATATATTTT.